These 10 T cell receptor beta chains came from one sample sequenced in a study of shared clonotypes between healthy human individuals (dated by TCRdb to 2018 to 2021). The library was prepared using the immunoSEQ multiplex PCR assay. TCRdb mirrors the immuneACCESS table, restricted to in-frame sequences. Some clones are absent from its copies; in checked studies, under half trace to an unresolved V gene, and the reason for the others is unknown. The sample contains over a million clones, roughly 95% of them found a single time. The ten most abundant clones make up roughly 1.2% of the sample. Sequencing input: naive CD4+ T cells sorted from blood. The cell subset or site label on this specimen signifies: CD45RA+ positively selected. The receptors here all came from a man in his thirties or forties in good health.

The chain couples TRBV11-3 to TRBJ2-7, with 9 bases fitting TRBD1. The CDR3 sequence is 15 residues long. V shed 2 bases, J shed 3 bases, and the junction held 5 bases outside the gene matches. CDR1 and CDR2 from the germline V gene are SGHNT and YENEEA. The CDR3, as DNA: TGTGCCAGCAGCTTAACAGGACAGGGGATCTACGAGCAGTACTTC. Translation: CASSLTGQGIYEQYF.

V gene TRBV9 combines with J gene TRBJ2-1, with TRBD1 matching 12 bases. The V segment lost 0 bases and the J segment 8 bases; nucleotides outside the gene matches: 3. This CDR3 region has 15 residues. Looked up from germline, CDR1 is SGDLS and CDR2 is YYNGEE. CDR3 nucleotides: TGTGCCAGCAGCGTAGTTGGGACAGGGGGCGATGAGCAGTTCTTC. Its protein product is CASSVVGTGGDEQFF.

This clone was counted once. This chain links TRBV5-1 with TRBJ1-3, with D unclear. The CDR3 sequence is 14 residues long. The germline V and J ends were trimmed by 0 bases and 0 bases, with 4 bases remaining between them. Per germline, CDR1 SGHRS and CDR2 YFSETQ. The CDR3 DNA sequence: TGCGCCAGCAGCTTGGGGCCCTCTGGAAACACCATATATTTT. Its translation is CASSLGPSGNTIYF. Full variable domain (outside the CDR3, taken from reference TRBV5-1 and TRBJ1-3): KAGVTQTPRYLIKTRGQQVTLSCSPISGHRSVSWYQQTPGQGLQFLFEYFSETQRNKGNFPGRFSGRQFSNSRSEMNVSTLELGDSALYLCASSLGPSGNTIYFGEGSWLTVV.

Only one count was recorded for this clone. This chain links TRBV5-1 with TRBJ2-1, with 12 bases fitting TRBD2. Germline V lookup: CDR1 SGHRS, CDR2 YFSETQ. Germline trimming cut 0 bases from V and 5 bases from J; bases unmatched to any gene: 6. This CDR3 comprises 17 residues. Here the CDR3 DNA reads TGCGCCAGCAGCTTGGGTGCTAGCGGGAGGGCCCACAATGAGCAGTTCTTC. Translation gives CASSLGASGRAHNEQFF.

V and J are TRBV9 and TRBJ2-7; possibly TRBD2 for D (6 bases). V dropped 0 bases and J dropped 3 bases, with 10 bases sitting between them. The V gene's germline CDR1 is SGDLS and CDR2 YYNGEE. This CDR3 is 14 amino acids long. The chain's CDR3 is CASSVGGAGYEQYF. CDR3 sequence (DNA): TGTGCCAGCAGCGTAGGCGGGGCCGGCTACGAGCAGTACTTC.

J is TRBJ1-1 and V is TRBV6-1; tentative D call: TRBD1 (5 bases). There are 15 residues in the CDR3. V dropped 11 bases and J dropped 1 base, with 20 bases sitting between them. CDR1 and CDR2 (germline): MNHNS, SASEGT. The CDR3 here is CAGGSESFKNTEAFF. In DNA, the CDR3 is TGTGCCGGGGGGTCTGAATCCTTTAAGAACACTGAAGCTTTCTTT.

J is TRBJ2-3 and V is TRBV2; the match to TRBD2 covers 12 bases. V was pared by 8 bases and J by 0 bases, with 12 bases of the junction left unmatched. Germline CDR1 reads SNHLY; CDR2 reads FYNNEI. CDR3 length: 18 amino acids. The CDR3: CASRNPSGRADSTDTQYF. The CDR3 nucleotides are TGTGCCAGCCGAAACCCTAGCGGGAGGGCAGATAGCACAGATACGCAGTATTTT. The full variable domain, rest sourced from reference TRBV2 and TRBJ2-3, is EPEVTQTPSHQVTQMGQEVILRCVPISNHLYFYWYRQILGQKVEFLVSFYNNEISEKSEIFDDQFSVERPDGSNFTLKIRSTKLEDSAMYFCASRNPSGRADSTDTQYFGPGTRLTVL.

This clone was observed once. The V gene is TRBV5-4, the J gene TRBJ2-2; D is tentatively TRBD1 or TRBD2 (5 bases each). V lost 2 bases, J lost 2 bases, and 13 bases lay in between. The CDR3 loop spans 16 amino acids. Germline V gives CDR1 SGHNT, CDR2 YYREEE (reference sequence). The CDR3 DNA sequence: TGTGCCAGCAGCTTAGGGGCCCGGGATAACACCGGGGAGCTGTTTTTT. It codes for CASSLGARDNTGELFF.

The CDR3 loop is CASSYSLAGAHEQYF. The CDR3 nucleotides are TGTGCCAGCAGTTACTCTCTTGCGGGAGCTCACGAGCAGTACTTC. The chain couples TRBV6-5 to TRBJ2-7, with 7 bases lining up with TRBD2. The junction had 7 bases not matched to a gene; V was cut back by 0 bases and J by 5 bases. The CDR3 consists of 15 residues. Per germline, CDR1 MNHEY and CDR2 SVGAGI.

The V gene is TRBV19, the J gene TRBJ2-7; 7 positions match TRBD2. This CDR3 is built from 14 residues. The junction had 6 bases not matched to a gene; V was cut back by 2 bases and J by 5 bases. The germline V gene has CDR1 LNHDA and CDR2 SQIVND (reference sequence). CDR3 DNA sequence: TGTGCCAGTAGTATACCGGGACTAAACAACGAGCAGTACTTC. Residues: CASSIPGLNNEQYF. Full variable domain (missing parts from reference TRBV19 and TRBJ2-7): DGGITQSPKYLFRKEGQNVTLSCEQNLNHDAMYWYRQDPGQGLRLIYYSQIVNDFQKGDIAEGYSVSREKKESFPLTVTSAQKNPTAFYLCASSIPGLNNEQYFGPGTRLTVT.